This T cell receptor (beta chain) was identified during a study of blood T cells in healthy people across ages. Study results and caveats: Roughly linearly, TCR beta diversity per million T cells fell as age increased.

Concerning this clonotype: Its cognate antigen is unknown.

Each individual donor underwent a draw of ten milliliters of peripheral blood. The V and J ends lost 7 bases and 7 bases, in that order; junction bases with no gene match: 12. The CDR3 loop spans 15 amino acids. Germline V gene data show CDR1 as MNHEY and CDR2 as SVGEGT. Through a sample-barcoded 5' primer and a J-beta primer mix, a second PCR was run for roughly 6 to 11 cycles. TCRdb ran MiXCR on the 5' RACE reads and lists one entry per CDR3 protein. The data show around 650,000 distinct CDR3 sequences, roughly 32% seen once. The specimen sequenced was blood. The sequence derives from a woman aged 80 or over in good health. This sequence joins TRBV6-2 or TRBV6-3 and TRBJ1-3, with TRBD1 matching 8 bases. For the CDR3, the DNA is TGTGCCAGCATTCCGACAGGGGCCGATCGCAACACCATATATTTT. This gives the protein CASIPTGADRNTIYF.